Following are 32 T cell receptor beta chains from one sample sequenced in a study of identical twins. MiXCR was run by TCRdb on the 5' RACE reads, yielding one entry per CDR3 protein. Of 400,000 to 500,000 distinct CDR3 sequences in the sample, under 20% were seen once. Sample: naive T cells sorted from blood. The receptor set was obtained from a man between 50 and 59 years old in good health.

This clonotype appeared many times. CDR3 nucleotide sequence: TGTGCCAGCAGCTTAGCCCCGGGCGGGGTGGACACTGAAGCTTTCTTT. This sequence encodes CASSLAPGGVDTEAFF. The chain couples TRBV7-2 to TRBJ1-1; unclear D gene. The V gene lost 0 bases and the J gene lost 3 bases, with 14 bases spanning the gap. Germline V gene sequence: CDR1 SGHTA, CDR2 FQGNSA. This CDR3 is built from 16 residues.

This clonotype was found many times. V and J are TRBV5-1 and TRBJ2-2; TRBD2 is a possible D gene (6 bases). V was clipped by 7 bases and J by 7 bases, with 17 bases between them. The CDR3 runs to 14 residues. The germline V gene has CDR1 SGHRS and CDR2 YFSETQ. The CDR3 loop is CASQRGGAGGELFF. DNA of the CDR3: TGCGCCAGCCAGCGCGGAGGGGCCGGCGGGGAGCTGTTTTTT.

This clonotype was detected many times. This chain uses TRBV20-1 with TRBJ2-3; a weak D match, TRBD2 (7 bases). In germline, CDR1 is DFQATT, CDR2 SNEGSKA (reference sequence). The CDR3 has 18 residues. Trimming left V 2 bases short and J 3 bases short, with 24 bases between. CDR3 protein: CSARKWGGQLVVTDTQYF. CDR3 sequence (DNA): TGCAGTGCTAGAAAGTGGGGGGGGCAACTAGTGGTGACAGATACGCAGTATTTT.

This clonotype came up many times. The chain joins TRBV20-1 to TRBJ2-1; no clear D. There are 11 residues in the CDR3. Trimming shortened V by 6 bases and J by 4 bases, and 7 bases separated the two germline ends. Germline CDR1 reads DFQATT; CDR2 reads SNEGSKA (reference sequence). The CDR3 sequence is CSANLYNEQFF. For the CDR3, the DNA is TGCAGTGCAAACCTTTACAATGAGCAGTTCTTC.

The chain is built from TRBV12-3 or TRBV12-4 and TRBJ2-5, with D tentatively TRBD1 or TRBD2 (8 bases each). The CDR3 contains 16 residues. The V and J ends lost 6 bases and 4 bases respectively, with 21 bases between them. The CDR3 nucleotides read TGTGCCAGCAGCCCACAGGGGGGGAGCGGGGGAGAGACCCAGTACTTC. Its protein product is CASSPQGGSGGETQYF.

The V and J genes are TRBV7-6 and TRBJ2-5; 9 nucleotides match TRBD1. CDR1 and CDR2 from the germline V gene are SGHVS and FNYEAQ. The CDR3 length is 14 residues. Germline trimming cut 5 bases from V and 5 bases from J; bases unmatched to any gene: 6. The chain's CDR3 is CASSTNRGLETQYF. In DNA, the CDR3 is TGTGCCAGCAGCACAAACAGGGGGCTGGAGACCCAGTACTTC.

This clonotype was found a few times. The chain links TRBV7-9 to TRBJ1-4; D unresolved. Germline assignment: CDR1 SEHNR and CDR2 FQNEAQ (reference sequence). The CDR3 sequence is 14 residues long. Deletions cut 1 base from V and 8 bases from J, with 11 bases between. The CDR3 nucleotides are TGTGCCAGCAGCTTAGGGCCCCTGGAGGAAAAACTGTTTTTT. Translation: CASSLGPLEEKLFF.

This clonotype has a count of ten or more. The V and J genes are TRBV7-2 and TRBJ2-5, with no clear D. The V gene's germline CDR1 is SGHTA and CDR2 FQGNSA. CDR3 length: 13 amino acids. The V end lost 1 base, the J end lost 2 bases, and 5 bases lay between the germline ends. Here the CDR3 reads CASSLVVQETQYF. Written as DNA, the CDR3 is TGTGCCAGCAGCTTAGTAGTTCAAGAGACCCAGTACTTC.

The V call is TRBV10-3, the J call TRBJ2-3, with D unclear. The CDR3 sequence is 17 residues long. V was trimmed by 0 bases and J by 2 bases, leaving 15 bases between them. Germline V gene sequence: CDR1 ENHRY, CDR2 SYGVKD. The CDR3 here is CAISESQVNPYTDTQYF. The CDR3 DNA reads TGTGCCATCAGTGAGTCGCAGGTCAATCCTTACACAGATACGCAGTATTTT.

In its sample, this clonotype was seen a few times. The chain uses TRBV6-2 or TRBV6-3 and TRBJ1-5, with 7 bases that match TRBD1. The CDR3 is 16 residues long. From germline, CDR1 is MNHEY and CDR2 SVGEGT. Trimming removed 0 bases from V and 6 bases from J; junction bases left unmatched: 8. The CDR3 protein is CASSYSRQGDSQPQHF. The CDR3 region has the DNA TGTGCCAGCAGTTACTCGAGGCAGGGGGATTCTCAGCCCCAGCATTTT.

This clonotype was seen at least ten times. The chain is built from TRBV29-1 and TRBJ2-4; D gene ambiguous. The CDR3 is 15 amino acids. Germline V gene lookup returns CDR1 SQVTM and CDR2 ANQGSEA. Trimming removed 0 bases at V and 1 base at J, with 10 bases between. CDR3 sequence: CSVEDSRLAKNIQYF. CDR3 nucleotide sequence: TGCAGCGTTGAAGACAGTCGGTTGGCCAAAAACATTCAGTACTTC.

This clonotype has ten or more counts. The rearrangement joins TRBV28 to TRBJ2-3; a possible D gene is TRBD2 (6 bases). CDR1 and CDR2 from the germline V gene are MDHEN and SYDVKM. V was shortened by 3 bases and J by 2 bases, with 15 bases between the two germline ends. This CDR3 spans 16 amino acids. CDR3 sequence reads: CASSLEGLSITDTQYF. CDR3 nucleotides: TGTGCCAGCAGTTTGGAGGGCCTTTCTATCACAGATACGCAGTATTTT.

V usage is TRBV7-6 and J usage is TRBJ2-1; no firm D call. Germline CDR1 is SGHVS and CDR2 is FNYEAQ. Deletions cut 2 bases from V and 9 bases from J, with 11 bases between. The CDR3 contains 13 residues. In nucleotides, the CDR3 is TGTGCCAGCAGCTTATCCGCCCGAGCTGAGCAGTTCTTC. Protein: CASSLSARAEQFF.

This clonotype was detected a few times. The chain employs TRBV20-1 and TRBJ2-7; the D gene is possibly TRBD2 (6 bases). The CDR3 contains 15 residues. Trimming took 0 bases from V and 3 from J, leaving 15 bases between them. In germline, CDR1 is DFQATT, CDR2 SNEGSKA (reference sequence). CDR3 nucleotides: TGCAGTGCTAGAGACCTAGAACTAGCTCACTACGAGCAGTACTTC. Its protein product is CSARDLELAHYEQYF.

The rearrangement links TRBV12-3 or TRBV12-4 to TRBJ1-2; 7 bases fit TRBD1. This CDR3 comprises 15 residues. Trimming at V came to 5 bases and at J to 2 bases, leaving 8 bases not matched to a gene. In nucleotides, the CDR3 is TGTGCCAGCAGTCTAGACAGGGCTTTCAACTATGGCTACACCTTC. Translation gives CASSLDRAFNYGYTF.

Many counts were recorded for this clonotype. The chain employs TRBV12-3 or TRBV12-4 and TRBJ2-3; D ambiguous. CDR3 length equals 13 residues. With 2 bases removed from V and 7 bases from J, the gap between germline ends came to 10 bases. CDR3 bases: TGTGCCAGCAGTTTAAATGGCCGGAATACGCAGTATTTT. Encoded protein: CASSLNGRNTQYF.

This clonotype was seen more than once but under ten times. The chain links TRBV4-2 to TRBJ2-3; no firm D call. The CDR3 covers 14 residues. Germline V gene sequence: CDR1 LGHNA, CDR2 YNFKEQ. V was pared by 3 bases and J by 1 base, with 8 bases between. The CDR3 bases are TGTGCCAGCAGCCATCGACTTGGCACAGATACGCAGTATTTT. Residues: CASSHRLGTDTQYF.

The rearrangement joins TRBV19 to TRBJ2-2; D is ambiguous. Germline CDR1 LNHDA, CDR2 SQIVND (reference sequence). The CDR3 has 14 amino acids. V was clipped by 7 bases and J by 4 bases, with 13 bases between them. CDR3 sequence (DNA): TGTGCCAGTAAGGGCCTAGTTGGCACCGGGGAGCTGTTTTTT. It specifies CASKGLVGTGELFF.

This chain connects TRBV14 to TRBJ2-5; a weak D match, TRBD1 (5 bases). V was clipped by 3 bases and J by 5 bases, with 13 bases between them. The CDR3 length is 14 residues. Germline V CDR1 and CDR2: SGHDN, FVKESK. This CDR3 is CASSQRVSGETQYF. DNA for the CDR3: TGTGCCAGCAGCCAGAGAGTATCAGGGGAGACCCAGTACTTC.

The chain recombines TRBV12-3 or TRBV12-4 with TRBJ1-4; D uncertain. This CDR3 spans 12 amino acids. V lost 5 bases, J lost 8 bases, and 9 bases lay in between. The CDR3 protein is CASSPFSEKLFF. The CDR3 nucleotides are TGTGCCAGCAGTCCTTTTTCAGAAAAACTGTTTTTT.

There are a few counts of this clonotype. The chain has TRBV10-3 and TRBJ2-1; TRBD2 matches 8 bases. After removal of 10 bases from V and 4 bases from J, the junction contained 6 bases not matched to a gene. There are 13 residues in the CDR3. Germline values: CDR1 ENHRY, CDR2 SYGVKD. The CDR3 reads CATQRETYNEQFF. CDR3 in DNA: TGTGCCACCCAGCGGGAGACTTACAATGAGCAGTTCTTC.

The rearrangement joins TRBV7-6 to TRBJ2-1; tentatively, D is TRBD2 (6 bases). Per germline, CDR1 SGHVS and CDR2 FNYEAQ. Trimming cost V 2 bases and J 4 bases, with 12 bases left between them. This CDR3 spans 15 amino acids. The DNA of the CDR3 is TGTGCCAGCAGCTTACGAGCGGGCCAATACAATGAGCAGTTCTTC. Encoded protein: CASSLRAGQYNEQFF.

This clonotype has ten or more counts. The chain uses TRBV29-1 and TRBJ2-1; D unresolved. The germline V gene has CDR1 SQVTM and CDR2 ANQGSEA. V lost 4 bases and J lost 7, with 17 bases in between. There are 14 residues in the CDR3. This CDR3 reads CSVGRTTIGNEQFF. For the CDR3, the DNA is TGCAGCGTTGGCCGTACTACAATCGGAAATGAGCAGTTCTTC.

This clonotype has at least ten counts. The chain links TRBV14 to TRBJ2-5; D gene uncertain. The CDR3 extends over 13 amino acids. Germline assignment: CDR1 SGHDN and CDR2 FVKESK. V was clipped by 2 bases and J by 5 bases, with 9 bases between them. CDR3: CASSQTVRETQYF. The DNA for the CDR3 is TGTGCCAGCAGCCAAACCGTCAGGGAGACCCAGTACTTC.

This sequence joins TRBV11-2 and TRBJ2-1; no firm D call. The CDR3 has 15 amino acids. In germline, CDR1 is SGHAT, CDR2 FQNNGV. V lost 4 bases and J lost 2, with 12 bases in between. CDR3 residues: CASSSEESPYNEQFF. The CDR3 coding sequence is TGTGCCAGCAGCTCTGAAGAGAGCCCCTACAATGAGCAGTTCTTC.

DNA of the CDR3: TGCAGTGCTAGATTATCTAGCGGGGGGACAGGGCAGTACTTC. Translated, it gives CSARLSSGGTGQYF. The chain carries TRBV20-1 and TRBJ2-7; 11 nucleotides align to TRBD2. This CDR3 contains 14 residues. Trimming took 2 bases from V and 9 from J; bases not matched to a gene: 9. Germline V gene data show CDR1 as DFQATT and CDR2 as SNEGSKA (reference sequence).

The chain carries TRBV20-1 and TRBJ2-7; D unresolved. Germline V CDR1 and CDR2: DFQATT, SNEGSKA (reference sequence). This CDR3 comprises 16 residues. V was cut by 0 bases and J by 1 base, with 16 bases left in between. This CDR3 reads CSARDMQSLLSYEQYF. Here the CDR3 DNA reads TGCAGTGCTAGAGATATGCAGTCACTCCTTTCCTACGAGCAGTACTTC.

The chain is built from TRBV4-1 and TRBJ1-1; 7 nucleotides match TRBD1. This CDR3 comprises 16 residues. In germline, CDR1 is MGHRA, CDR2 YSYEKL. The junction had 13 bases not matched to a gene; V was cut back by 5 bases and J by 4 bases. DNA for the CDR3: TGCGCCAGCAGCTTCAGTCCCGGACAGGCCCCCACTGAAGCTTTCTTT. Translated, it gives CASSFSPGQAPTEAFF.

This clonotype was counted ten times or more. V usage is TRBV29-1 and J usage is TRBJ2-3; D is unresolved. The V end was cut by 4 bases, the J end by 3 bases, with 14 bases between. CDR3 size: 14 residues. Germline CDR1 is SQVTM and CDR2 is ANQGSEA. The CDR3 here is CSVARPVATDTQYF. The CDR3 DNA is TGCAGCGTTGCCCGCCCGGTGGCAACAGATACGCAGTATTTT.

This clonotype has only one observation. J is TRBJ2-3 and V is TRBV28; 9 nucleotides align to TRBD2. V lost 7 bases, J lost 2 bases, and 7 bases stayed unmatched. The CDR3 has 15 residues. CDR1 is MDHEN and CDR2 is SYDVKM in the germline V gene. CDR3 bases: TGTGCCAGCATCGTAGCGGGGGCCCACACAGATACGCAGTATTTT. Its translation is CASIVAGAHTDTQYF. The full variable domain, its missing parts supplied by reference TRBV28 and TRBJ2-3, is DVKVTQSSRYLVKRTGEKVFLECVQDMDHENMFWYRQDPGLGLRLIYFSYDVKMKEKGDIPEGYSVSREKKERFSLILESASTNQTSMYLCASIVAGAHTDTQYFGPGTRLTVL.

At least ten counts were recorded for this clonotype. The rearrangement uses TRBV12-3 or TRBV12-4 and TRBJ2-2, with D possibly matching TRBD1 (7 bases). The CDR3 has 15 amino acids. Trimming removed 2 bases at V and 8 bases at J, with 15 bases between. The CDR3 DNA reads TGTGCCAGCAGTTTACTACGGACAGGAGGGGGGGAGCTGTTTTTT. This gives the protein CASSLLRTGGGELFF.

This clonotype was seen many times. The chain uses TRBV6-5 and TRBJ2-7; D unresolved. This CDR3 region has 11 residues. Trimming cost V 0 bases and J 6 bases, with 3 bases left between them. Germline V gene lookup returns CDR1 MNHEY and CDR2 SVGAGI. The DNA for the CDR3 is TGTGCCAGCAGTTACTCATCCGAGCAGTACTTC. Protein product: CASSYSSEQYF.